This T cell receptor (beta chain) was sequenced for a study of beta chain features in type 1 diabetes. Points from the study as a whole: There were fewer insertions and more deletions at the VDJ junctions of type 1 diabetes patients. The naive, central memory and Treg TCRB repertoires showed an apparent similarity that was greater among patients than among healthy donors. Shorter templates might be favored by PCR, equally in patients and controls. When Type 1 diabetes patients were examined, their TCRB CDR3s proved moderately but significantly shorter in all four CD4+ subsets.

TCRB transcripts that were expressed got sequenced, as all of the isolated RNA had been reverse transcribed. The assay was immunoSEQ multiplex PCR, and TCRdb's table has in-frame clones only and misses some. The repertoire holds nearly 700,000 clones, with about an eighth as singletons. This clone has more than one count but fewer than ten. Its matching antigen is unknown. Each of the CD4+ naive, central memory, regulatory and stem cell-like memory populations was sorted via CD45RO/CCR7/CD25/CD127/CD95/CD27. Trimming at V came to 5 bases and at J to 1 base, leaving 2 bases not matched to a gene. The germline V gene encodes CDR1 LNHNV and CDR2 YYDKDF (reference sequence). This CDR3 spans 14 amino acids.

The gene calls are TRBV15 and TRBJ2-3; TRBD2 aligns across 8 bases. Sample: naive CD4+ T cells from blood. This sequence was found in a young man with type 1 diabetes. CDR3 bases: TGTGCCACCAGCCAAGCGGGGGGCACAGATACGCAGTATTTT. Translating it yields CATSQAGGTDTQYF.